This T cell receptor beta chain derives from a study of T cell responses to AZD1222 COVID-19 vaccine. CDR1 and CDR2 (germline): MDHEN, SYDVKM. This CDR3 has 15 amino acids. V was trimmed by 5 bases and J by 7 bases, leaving 18 bases between them. In the case of this clone: No antigen is known for it.

Study findings and constraints: Unmutated variant regions are reportedly targeted by nearly half of spike-specific TCRs. Compared with day 0, the breadth and depth of the Spike-specific TCR repertoire rose significantly after two doses of AZD1222. Among vaccine-associated CD4 TCRs, coverage spanned spike, with dominance at 160-218 and 743-854. Clonal diversity may have been underestimated in mostly white British donors.

TCRdb's table, derived via immunoSEQ multiplex PCR, lists solely in-frame clones and lacks some. The table shows about 150,000 clones, with approximately 90% occurring only once. V and J are TRBV28 and TRBJ1-5, with a tentative D call TRBD1 (6 bases). The receptor comes from an adult who received the AZD1222 COVID-19 vaccine. The sample here was peripheral blood, taken 28 days after the second AZD1222 dose. The CDR3 DNA reads as TGTGCCAGCAGTCCCCGTTCGGGGGGCTGGCAGCCCCAGCATTTT. Its translation: CASSPRSGGWQPQHF.